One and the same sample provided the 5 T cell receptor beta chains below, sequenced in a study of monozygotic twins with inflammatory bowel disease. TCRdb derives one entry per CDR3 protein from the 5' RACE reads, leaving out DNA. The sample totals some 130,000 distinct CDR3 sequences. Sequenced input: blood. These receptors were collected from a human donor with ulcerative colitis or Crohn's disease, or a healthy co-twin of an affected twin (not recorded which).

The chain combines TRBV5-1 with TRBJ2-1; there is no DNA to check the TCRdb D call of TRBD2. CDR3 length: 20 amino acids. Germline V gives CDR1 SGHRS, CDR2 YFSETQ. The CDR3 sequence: CASSHRGTSGMVGDYNEQFF.

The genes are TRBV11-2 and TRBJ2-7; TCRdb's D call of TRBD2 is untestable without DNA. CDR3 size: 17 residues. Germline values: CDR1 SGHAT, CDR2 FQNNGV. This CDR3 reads CASSLGVLAASSYEQYF. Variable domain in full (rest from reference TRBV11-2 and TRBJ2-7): EAGVAQSPRYKIIEKRQSVAFWCNPISGHATLYWYQQILGQGPKLLIQFQNNGVVDDSQLPKDRFSAERLKGVDSTLKIQPAKLEDSAVYLCASSLGVLAASSYEQYFGPGTRLTVT.

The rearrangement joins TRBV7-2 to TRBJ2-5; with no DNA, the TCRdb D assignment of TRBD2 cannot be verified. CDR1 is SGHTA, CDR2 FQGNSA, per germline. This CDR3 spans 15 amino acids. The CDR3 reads CASSRAGGRQETQYF.

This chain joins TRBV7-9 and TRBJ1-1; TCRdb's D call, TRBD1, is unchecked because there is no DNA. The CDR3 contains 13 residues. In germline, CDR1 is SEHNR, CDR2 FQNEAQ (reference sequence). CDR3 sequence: CASSQGFGTEAFF.

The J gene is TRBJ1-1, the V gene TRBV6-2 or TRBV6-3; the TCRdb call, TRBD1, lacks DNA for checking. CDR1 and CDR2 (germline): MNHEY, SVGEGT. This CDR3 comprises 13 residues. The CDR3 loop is CASSYGQLQVAFF.